The 8 T cell receptor beta chains reported below all come from one sample, sequenced in a study of cytomegalovirus exposure and HLA in healthy donors. The primer mix had 60 Vbeta and 13 Jbeta primers. Produced via immunoSEQ multiplex PCR; TCRdb's table is partial and in-frame only. This sample's table reports approximately 150,000 clones. The sequenced sample consisted of PBMCs. Every receptor here comes from a woman aged 45-59 years in good health and CMV-seronegative.

The rearrangement uses TRBV4-2 and TRBJ2-7; the D is unclear. This CDR3 spans 14 amino acids. Between the trimmed V and J ends, which lost 8 bases and 2 bases, there was a span of 16 bases. Germline V gene sequence: CDR1 LGHNA, CDR2 YNFKEQ. CDR3 residues: CASSKTYNAYEQYF. The CDR3 region has the DNA TGTGCCAGCTCGAAGACATACAACGCCTACGAGCAGTACTTC.

The genes are TRBV7-9 and TRBJ2-5; weak D call: TRBD2 (5 bases). Per germline, CDR1 SEHNR and CDR2 FQNEAQ (reference sequence). CDR3 length: 14 amino acids. V gave up 4 bases and J gave up 5 bases, with 14 bases separating them. The chain's CDR3 is CASSSSRRGETQYF. The CDR3, as DNA: TGTGCCAGCAGCTCCTCGAGGCGCGGGGAGACCCAGTACTTC.

This chain uses TRBV14 with TRBJ2-4; 9 nucleotides agree with TRBD1. From germline, CDR1 is SGHDN and CDR2 FVKESK. V dropped 0 bases and J dropped 3; count of bases not matched to a gene: 9. The CDR3 is 18 residues long. The CDR3, as DNA: TGTGCCAGCAGCCAAGATTACACAGGGGGCGGGGTCAAAAACATTCAGTACTTC. Translated, it gives CASSQDYTGGGVKNIQYF.

The chain uses TRBV9 and TRBJ2-7, with no clear D. V was cut by 4 bases and J by 5 bases, with 19 bases left in between. Germline values: CDR1 SGDLS, CDR2 YYNGEE. CDR3 size: 15 residues. CDR3 in DNA: TGTGCCAGCAGCCCCCCGACTTCCCCCTGGCACGAGCAGTACTTC. It specifies CASSPPTSPWHEQYF.

Points on this clone: The sample contains more than one DNA sequence encoding this CDR3. J is TRBJ2-2 and V is TRBV4-2, with 7 bases lining up with TRBD2. V shed 0 bases and J 3 bases; nucleotides not matched to a gene: 4. The CDR3 is 16 residues long. The germline V gene encodes CDR1 LGHNA and CDR2 YNFKEQ. The CDR3 DNA sequence: TGTGCCAGCAGCCAAGATCGGGGAGGGGACACCGGGGAGCTGTTTTTT. The encoded protein is CASSQDRGGDTGELFF.

The chain employs TRBV29-1 and TRBJ1-1, with unresolved D. The V gene lost 5 bases and the J gene lost 0 bases, with 10 bases spanning the gap. The CDR3 has 13 amino acids. In germline, CDR1 is SQVTM, CDR2 ANQGSEA. CDR3 protein: CSVLGGMNTEAFF. The CDR3 region has the DNA TGCAGCGTTCTAGGTGGAATGAACACTGAAGCTTTCTTT. The full variable domain, in which reference TRBV29-1 and TRBJ1-1 provide the parts outside the CDR3, is SAVISQKPSRDICQRGTSLTIQCQVDSQVTMMFWYRQQPGQSLTLIATANQGSEATYESGFVIDKFPISRPNLTFSTLTVSNMSPEDSSIYLCSVLGGMNTEAFFGQGTRLTVV.

This sequence joins TRBV27 and TRBJ2-3, with 9 bases fitting TRBD2. Trimming cost V 0 bases and J 0 bases; bases outside gene matches: 4. The CDR3 totals 17 residues. CDR1 is MNHEY, CDR2 SMNVEV, per germline (reference sequence). The DNA of the CDR3 is TGTGCCAGCAGTTTATCAAGCGGGGGGCCTAGCACAGATACGCAGTATTTT. Protein product: CASSLSSGGPSTDTQYF.

The chain is built from TRBV28 and TRBJ2-1; 16 positions match TRBD2. The germline V gene has CDR1 MDHEN and CDR2 SYDVKM. This CDR3 has 17 amino acids. The V gene end was trimmed by 6 bases and the J gene end by 6 bases; junction bases not matched to a gene: 8. CDR3 region: CASRGTSGRARGNEQFF. The CDR3 DNA reads TGTGCCAGCAGGGGGACTAGCGGGAGGGCACGGGGCAATGAGCAGTTCTTC.